Included here is one T cell receptor beta chain sequence, with context. Its antigen is still unknown. This sample was taken from a study of T cell responses to AZD1222 COVID-19 vaccine. Whole-study findings and limits: Receipt of two AZD1222 doses was followed by a rise in Spike-specific TCR breadth and depth. Dominant CD4 TCR responses targeted spike regions 160-218 and 743-854. Baseline seropositivity occurred in only six AZD1222 recipients. The donors showed a predominance of white British ancestry and of females, with possible underestimation of clonal diversity.

The CDR3 is 18 amino acids. Trimming cost V 8 bases and J 5 bases; bases outside gene matches: 18. The germline V gene encodes CDR1 MDHEN and CDR2 SYDVKM. Here immunoSEQ multiplex PCR was the method, and the copy in TCRdb shows in-frame clones only, minus some. The table records 75,000 to 95,000 clones, about 91% of them present only once. The chain has TRBV28 and TRBJ1-5; 10 bases are a match to TRBD1. The sequence was obtained from an adult in good health. Sequencing was performed on peripheral blood, taken on day 0 of MenACWY control vaccination. The CDR3 protein is CASGGGPGQGMGHQPQHF. CDR3 sequence (DNA): TGTGCCAGCGGAGGGGGGCCGGGACAGGGGATGGGCCATCAGCCCCAGCATTTT.